This T cell receptor (beta chain) was documented in a study of T-cell reconstitution after alpha-beta-depleted transplantation in children. Study observations and caveats: At the one-year point after transplant, T-cell counts and TCRbeta diversity were found to come mostly from T cells that had been newly produced. Several hundred expanded graft clones reportedly were the source of alpha-beta T cells about two months after transplant.

Comments on this clonotype: Antigen unknown.

The CDR3 consists of 13 residues. V shed 7 bases and J 4 bases; nucleotides not matched to a gene: 6. The germline V gene encodes CDR1 SEHNR and CDR2 FQNEAQ (reference sequence). For TCRbeta, the library was prepared with unique molecular identifiers. TCRdb processed the PCR reads anew with MiXCR; each CDR3 protein has one entry. Found here are fewer than 250,000 distinct CDR3 sequences, approximately 17% of them singletons; the top ten hold 43%. The chain recombines TRBV7-9 with TRBJ2-5; 7 bases match TRBD2. This specimen was PBMCs, mostly from graft donor cells, taken 360 days after TCRalphabeta/CD19-depleted stem cell transplant. This sequence originates from a male patient aged 2 to 9 who had a stem cell transplant for acute lymphoblastic leukemia, so the T cells may come from the graft donor. CDR3 DNA: TGTGCCAGCACTGGGGGGGTTGGAGAGACCCAGTACTTC. Translated, it gives CASTGGVGETQYF.